This TCR beta chain was profiled in a study of graft-versus-host responses after intestinal transplantation. V lost 1 base, J lost 9 bases, and 1 base stayed unmatched. CDR1 and CDR2 from the germline V gene are SGHVS and FQNEAQ. The length of the CDR3 is 13 residues. Generated by immunoSEQ multiplex PCR, the TCRdb table keeps only in-frame clones and is missing some. The data show approximately 15,000 clones, around 41% seen once. Each mixed lymphocyte reaction held roughly 200,000 CFSE-labeled responders and roughly 200,000 irradiated violet-dye-labeled stimulators. The sample consisted of alloreactive CD8+ T cells from a mixed lymphocyte reaction culture, taken before intestinal transplant. Specified subset: CFSE-low proliferating T cells sorted from approximately 6-day pre-transplant mixed lymphocyte reaction (GvH or HvG direction). This clonotype was obtained from a human patient who received an intestinal transplant. The chain combines TRBV7-8 with TRBJ2-1; 9 bases are shared with TRBD2. CDR3 amino acids: CASSLGTSAEQFF. CDR3 DNA: TGTGCCAGCAGCTTAGGGACTAGCGCTGAGCAGTTCTTC. Supplemented by reference TRBV7-8 and TRBJ2-1, the full variable domain reads GAGVSQSPRYKVAKRGQDVALRCDPISGHVSLFWYQQALGQGPEFLTYFQNEAQLDKSGLPSDRFFAERPEGSVSTLKIQRTQQEDSAVYLCASSLGTSAEQFFGPGTRLTVL.